These T cell receptor beta chains were read from a single sample in a study of PD-1 blockade in mismatch repair-deficient tumors. Method: immunoSEQ multiplex PCR; TCRdb's copy keeps in-frame clones and lacks some. The sample has 70,000 to 95,000 clones, about four fifths seen once. The sample in question was peripheral blood, obtained 44 weeks after starting pembrolizumab. The receptor source for this set is an adult with mismatch repair-deficient cancer. CDR3s include the opening cysteine and the closing phenylalanine or tryptophan. D genes are given only for firm matches. Clone sizes are given selectively: once, few, many, or a class where the clone is expanded.

cdr3_nt	cdr3_aa	clone_size	cdr3_length	j_call	v_call	d_call
TGTGCCAGCAGCCCTCAGACCTCGTCAGATACGCAGTATTTT	CASSPQTSSDTQYF	NA	14	TRBJ2-3	TRBV9	NA
TGTGCCAGCAGTCCCACGGGACGGGACCTTCGGGGCTACACCTTC	CASSPTGRDLRGYTF	NA	15	TRBJ1-2	TRBV27	NA
TGCAGCGTTCAAGGACAGGGCGGGGGCACTGAAGCTTTCTTT	CSVQGQGGGTEAFF	few	14	TRBJ1-1	TRBV29-1	TRBD1
TGTGCCAGCAGCCCTAGACTAGCTTTCGATGAGCAGTTCTTC	CASSPRLAFDEQFF	NA	14	TRBJ2-1	TRBV7-2	TRBD2
TGTGCCAGCAGCTTATGGCGCGGCTCTGGGGCCAACGTCCTGACTTTC	CASSLWRGSGANVLTF	few	16	TRBJ2-6	TRBV11-3	NA
TGTGCCAGCAGCCCACGGGACAGACCAGGACAGTACTTC	CASSPRDRPGQYF	NA	13	TRBJ2-4	TRBV7-9	TRBD1
TGTGCCAGCAGGCCCTCGGGGACTAGCGTTGCCGGGGAGCTGTTTTTT	CASRPSGTSVAGELFF	NA	16	TRBJ2-2	TRBV9	TRBD2
TGTGCCAGCAGTGAACGACCGACGGACTGCGGGTTCTTC	CASSERPTDCGFF	NA	13	TRBJ2-1	TRBV6-1	NA
TGTGCCATCAGAGACGGACAGGGGACCACTGAAGCTTTCTTT	CAIRDGQGTTEAFF	NA	14	TRBJ1-1	TRBV10-3	TRBD1
TGTGCCAGCAGCTTAGGCGGCTACGAGCAGTACTTC	CASSLGGYEQYF	NA	12	TRBJ2-7	TRBV5-4	NA
TGCAGCGTAACGGGACAGGGGGCCTACGAGCAGTACTTC	CSVTGQGAYEQYF	NA	13	TRBJ2-7	TRBV29-1	TRBD1
TGTGCCAGCAGCACGGGACTACTCACTGAAGCTTTCTTT	CASSTGLLTEAFF	few	13	TRBJ1-1	TRBV11-1	NA
TGCGCCAGCAGCCAAGATCGAAACAGGGCCTACTTTGGCTACACCTTC	CASSQDRNRAYFGYTF	once	16	TRBJ1-2	TRBV4-1	NA
TGTGCCAGCAGCCCAGGACATCTCGGAGATACGCAGTATTTT	CASSPGHLGDTQYF	NA	14	TRBJ2-3	TRBV7-9	NA
TGTGCCAGCAGCTTAGATCTAAGGTATGAGCAGTTCTTC	CASSLDLRYEQFF	NA	13	TRBJ2-1	TRBV11-2	NA
TGTGCCAGCAGCTTAGGAGGGTACGACACTGAAGCTTTCTTT	CASSLGGYDTEAFF	once	14	TRBJ1-1	TRBV7-6	NA
TGCGCCAGCAGCTTGGCCGTGACAGGGGGCAGTGAGCAGTACTTC	CASSLAVTGGSEQYF	NA	15	TRBJ2-7	TRBV5-1	TRBD1
TGTGCCAGCAGCGTAGAAAATAGCCCCCTCCACAATGAGCAGTTCTTC	CASSVENSPLHNEQFF	NA	16	TRBJ2-1	TRBV9	NA
TGTGCCAGCAGCTTTGTCCCCGTGTACGAGCAGTACTTC	CASSFVPVYEQYF	NA	13	TRBJ2-7	TRBV11-3	NA
TGTGCCAGCAGTAATCTGTTTTCGGGACAGGGGAAAGAGACCCAGTACTTC	CASSNLFSGQGKETQYF	NA	17	TRBJ2-5	TRBV28	TRBD1
TGTGCCAGCAGTTACTCGTTAGCGGGGTTTCGAGAGCAGTTCTTC	CASSYSLAGFREQFF	NA	15	TRBJ2-1	TRBV6-6	TRBD2
TGCGCCAGCAGCCAGCGAGTAGGGGCAGATACGCAGTATTTT	CASSQRVGADTQYF	NA	14	TRBJ2-3	TRBV4-3	NA
TGTGCCAGCAGCTTAGCAGGGGATTACAATGAGCAGTTCTTC	CASSLAGDYNEQFF	NA	14	TRBJ2-1	TRBV7-8	NA
TGTGCCATCAGTGAGTCGATGTGGCCGCAAAACAATGAGCAGTTCTTC	CAISESMWPQNNEQFF	NA	16	TRBJ2-1	TRBV10-3	NA
TGCGCCAGCAGCCAGGCAGACTTAAGCTCCTACAATGAGCAGTTCTTC	CASSQADLSSYNEQFF	NA	16	TRBJ2-1	TRBV5-1	NA
TGTGCCAGCAGCCCCACTGACAGATTTAACTATGGCTACACCTTC	CASSPTDRFNYGYTF	NA	15	TRBJ1-2	TRBV9	NA
TGTGCCAGCAGCATGGGACTAGCGGGAGGGAGCACAGATACGCAGTATTTT	CASSMGLAGGSTDTQYF	NA	17	TRBJ2-3	TRBV13	TRBD2
TGTGCCAGCAGCCGCAGGGTCGGTGTATACAATGAGCAGTTCTTC	CASSRRVGVYNEQFF	NA	15	TRBJ2-1	TRBV27	NA
TGTGCCAGCAGTTTCGGAGGGGGGAGCCACTATGGCTACACCTTC	CASSFGGGSHYGYTF	many	15	TRBJ1-2	TRBV7-9	NA
TGTGCCAGCAGCTTAGCCCAGGGAACCTACGAGCAGTACTTC	CASSLAQGTYEQYF	NA	14	TRBJ2-7	TRBV7-2	NA
TGTGCTAGCAGTTCAGTAGCGGGCGATGAGCAGTTCTTC	CASSSVAGDEQFF	NA	13	TRBJ2-1	TRBV7-7	TRBD2
TGTGCCAGCAGTTTAATTAGGGACAGGGGGCACTATGGCTACACCTTC	CASSLIRDRGHYGYTF	NA	16	TRBJ1-2	TRBV28	TRBD1
TGTGCCAGCAGCTCGGACTACCGGGGGACCCAGTACTTC	CASSSDYRGTQYF	NA	13	TRBJ2-5	TRBV7-2	NA
TGTGCCAGCAGTTTCACCAGGGGTCCCAATCAGCCCCAGCATTTT	CASSFTRGPNQPQHF	few	15	TRBJ1-5	TRBV7-2	NA
TGTGCCAGCAGCCAAGATTCAGGGAGCTGGAATGAGCAGTTCTTC	CASSQDSGSWNEQFF	NA	15	TRBJ2-1	TRBV4-2	NA
TGTGCCAGCAGCGCCCGACTAGCGGGCATCCACCAAGATACGCAGTATTTT	CASSARLAGIHQDTQYF	few	17	TRBJ2-3	TRBV7-9	TRBD2
TGTGCCAGCAGCCTCGTGGATGAGCAGTTCTTC	CASSLVDEQFF	NA	11	TRBJ2-1	TRBV14	NA
TGTGCCAGTAGTGAGGACAACTATGGCTACACCTTC	CASSEDNYGYTF	NA	12	TRBJ1-2	TRBV19	NA
TGTGCCAGCAGCTCGGACGGGACGGGAGAGCAGTACTTC	CASSSDGTGEQYF	few	13	TRBJ2-7	TRBV11-3	NA
TGTGCCATCAGTAACTCCGGGACCCGCTATGGCTACACCTTC	CAISNSGTRYGYTF	NA	14	TRBJ1-2	TRBV10-3	NA
TGTGCCAGCAGCCAAGGCCTAGCGGATCTCGAGCAGTACTTC	CASSQGLADLEQYF	NA	14	TRBJ2-7	TRBV14	TRBD2
TGTGCCAGCAGCTTGTGGGGAACCAACGAGCAGTACTTC	CASSLWGTNEQYF	few	13	TRBJ2-7	TRBV7-9	NA
TGCGCCAGCAGCTTCTGGGAAGACTATGGCTACACCTTC	CASSFWEDYGYTF	NA	13	TRBJ1-2	TRBV5-1	NA
TGTGCCAGCAGCTTTGGGGACTCCTACAATGAGCAGTTCTTC	CASSFGDSYNEQFF	NA	14	TRBJ2-1	TRBV6-5	NA
TGTGCCAGCAGCAAGGACGGGGCAACTAATGAAAAACTGTTTTTT	CASSKDGATNEKLFF	NA	15	TRBJ1-4	TRBV11-2	NA
TGTGCCAGCAGCTTTCGGGACTCGTCCCCAGATACGCAGTATTTT	CASSFRDSSPDTQYF	NA	15	TRBJ2-3	TRBV7-9	NA
TGTGCCAGCAGCGTAACTAGCGGAAACACCGGGGAGCTGTTTTTT	CASSVTSGNTGELFF	NA	15	TRBJ2-2	TRBV9	TRBD2
TGTGCCAGCAGGAGCCGGGACAGGAGCGATGAGCAGTTCTTC	CASRSRDRSDEQFF	few	14	TRBJ2-1	TRBV6-5	TRBD1
TGTGCCTGGAGTGTTAACAGGGGCCATGAGCAGTTCTTC	CAWSVNRGHEQFF	NA	13	TRBJ2-1	TRBV30	TRBD1
TGCAGCGTCTACAACTCCTACGAGCAGTACTTC	CSVYNSYEQYF	NA	11	TRBJ2-7	TRBV29-1	NA
TGTGCCAGCAGCTTTACTAGCGGACATGAGCAGTTCTTC	CASSFTSGHEQFF	NA	13	TRBJ2-1	TRBV7-3	TRBD2
TGTGCCAGCAGTTTAGCGTATTCTACAGCATTCCAGTTCTTC	CASSLAYSTAFQFF	once	14	TRBJ2-1	TRBV28	NA
TGTGCCAGCGGACGGGCCCTTGGGGCCAACGTCCTGACTTTC	CASGRALGANVLTF	few	14	TRBJ2-6	TRBV19	NA
TGCAGCGCCGAAACGCGCGGTAGGTCCTACAATGAGCAGTTCTTC	CSAETRGRSYNEQFF	once	15	TRBJ2-1	TRBV29-1	NA
TGTGCCACCGCCGGGCGCGGGAGGGCCTCAGATACGCAGTATTTT	CATAGRGRASDTQYF	NA	15	TRBJ2-3	TRBV10-3	TRBD2
TGTGCCAGCAGGGTAGCGGGAGGGCCCACAGATACGCAGTATTTT	CASRVAGGPTDTQYF	NA	15	TRBJ2-3	TRBV27	TRBD2
TGTGCCAGCAGTCCCCCACGCCTCTCTGGAAACACCATATATTTT	CASSPPRLSGNTIYF	NA	15	TRBJ1-3	TRBV28	NA
TGTGCCAGCAGCCCAGGGGGTCAGCCCCAGCATTTT	CASSPGGQPQHF	NA	12	TRBJ1-5	TRBV7-2	TRBD1